The 24 T cell receptor beta chains given below trace back to one sample, sequenced in a study of blood T cell repertoires in COVID-19 (dated by TCRdb to 2019 to 2021). Library creation used the immunoSEQ multiplex PCR assay. The table comes from immuneACCESS by way of TCRdb, which keeps in-frame sequences with V and J called. Part of the clones is missing from these tables; in studies checked, under half for an unresolved V gene and the rest for unknown reasons. Counted in this sample were about 270,000 clones; about 83% of them appeared once. Approximately 9% of the sample belongs to the ten largest clones. Sequencing was done on a sample of peripheral blood. These receptors were collected from a woman aged 45 to 65 who had recovered from COVID-19.

This chain uses TRBV3-1 (or the pseudogene TRBV3-2) with TRBJ2-7; 7 positions match TRBD1. The CDR3 runs 16 residues. Germline V gene data show CDR1 as LGHDT and CDR2 as YNNKEL (reference sequence). Trimming took 1 base from V and 7 from J; bases not matched to a gene: 13. The CDR3 nucleotides read TGTGCCAGCAGCCAAGGGTCGACAGGGCGTCTAGGGGAGCAGTACTTC. This gives the protein CASSQGSTGRLGEQYF.

This clone was picked up one time. The chain is built from TRBV10-3 and TRBJ1-5, with TRBD1 matching over 7 bases. Germline-derived CDR1 and CDR2 are ENHRY and SYGVKD. Losses at the gene ends were 6 bases for V and 2 bases for J; bases not matched to a gene: 7. The CDR3 length is 15 residues. The CDR3, as DNA: TGTGCCATCAGCGACGGACAGGATCGCAATCAGCCCCAGCATTTT. Translating gives CAISDGQDRNQPQHF.

J is TRBJ1-2 and V is TRBV7-2; no clear D. This CDR3 is built from 14 residues. V was trimmed by 3 bases and J by 8 bases, leaving 16 bases between them. Germline assignment: CDR1 SGHTA and CDR2 FQGNSA. CDR3 protein: CASSLERGAIGYTF. In DNA form, the CDR3 reads TGTGCCAGCAGCTTGGAAAGAGGTGCTATAGGCTACACCTTC.

This chain joins TRBV19 and TRBJ1-2; the D is unclear. From germline, CDR1 is LNHDA and CDR2 SQIVND (reference sequence). The CDR3 is 14 amino acids. The V end lost 6 bases, the J end lost 2 bases, and 13 bases lay between the germline ends. CDR3 protein: CASRSPGGNYGYTF. As DNA, the CDR3 is TGTGCCAGTAGGTCGCCGGGAGGGAACTATGGCTACACCTTC.

V and J are TRBV3-1 (or the pseudogene TRBV3-2) and TRBJ2-7; D unclear. CDR3 length: 13 residues. V lost 0 bases and J lost 4, with 7 bases in between. Germline V gene data show CDR1 as LGHDT and CDR2 as YNNKEL (reference sequence). In DNA form, the CDR3 reads TGTGCCAGCAGCCAAGATCCCGGGTACGAGCAGTACTTC. Residues: CASSQDPGYEQYF.

The gene calls are TRBV12-3 or TRBV12-4 and TRBJ1-2; D remains ambiguous. V shed 3 bases and J shed 4 bases, with 6 bases lying between them. This CDR3 has 12 residues. This CDR3 reads CASSFAGYGYTF. DNA of the CDR3: TGTGCCAGCAGTTTTGCGGGCTATGGCTACACCTTC.

V usage is TRBV9 and J usage is TRBJ2-1, with 10 bases matching TRBD1. Germline assignment: CDR1 SGDLS and CDR2 YYNGEE. The CDR3 loop spans 15 amino acids. V gave up 4 bases and J gave up 5 bases; unmatched junction bases: 6. This CDR3 reads CASSLPGTGDNEQFF. The CDR3 coding sequence is TGTGCCAGCAGCCTTCCCGGGACAGGGGACAATGAGCAGTTCTTC.

The chain joins TRBV28 to TRBJ2-7; possibly TRBD1 for D (6 bases). This CDR3 comprises 14 residues. The germline CDR1 and CDR2 sequences are MDHEN and SYDVKM. V lost 5 bases and J lost 3, with 14 bases in between. Here the CDR3 DNA reads TGTGCCAGCAGTCGTCCCGGACAGAGCTACGAGCAGTACTTC. Its translation is CASSRPGQSYEQYF.

As DNA, the CDR3 is TGTGCCAGCAGGCGAGCCTTTAATCAGCCCCAGCATTTT. Encoded protein: CASRRAFNQPQHF. The gene calls are TRBV6-5 and TRBJ1-5, with unresolved D. V gave up 6 bases and J gave up 4 bases, with 10 bases separating them. CDR3 length equals 13 residues. Germline V lookup: CDR1 MNHEY, CDR2 SVGAGI.

The chain carries TRBV28 and TRBJ2-3, with 13 bases matching TRBD2. In germline, CDR1 is MDHEN, CDR2 SYDVKM. The CDR3 runs to 16 residues. V lost 8 bases to trimming and J lost 8 bases; unmatched junction nucleotides: 13. The chain's CDR3 is CASRSGTSGKSRTQYF. The CDR3 nucleotides are TGTGCCAGCCGCTCCGGGACTAGCGGGAAATCACGTACGCAGTATTTT.

The CDR3: CASSPPNSGGPGETQYF. The CDR3 DNA sequence: TGTGCCAGCAGCCCCCCTAATAGCGGGGGGCCGGGAGAGACCCAGTACTTC. The chain carries TRBV6-2 or TRBV6-3 and TRBJ2-5; TRBD2 matches at 10 bases. The CDR3 totals 17 residues. V shed 6 bases and J 4 bases; nucleotides not matched to a gene: 14. CDR1 and CDR2 (germline): MNHEY, SVGEGT.

This clone occurred many times. This chain links TRBV19 with TRBJ2-7; 7 bases are shared with TRBD1. The ends lost 6 bases at V and 6 bases at J; junction bases unmatched: 14. Germline V gene lookup returns CDR1 LNHDA and CDR2 SQIVND (reference sequence). CDR3 size: 15 residues. CDR3 sequence (DNA): TGTGCCAGTAGACCTAGGGACAGCATCTACCTCGAGCAGTACTTC. Its translation: CASRPRDSIYLEQYF.

The J gene is TRBJ1-1, the V gene TRBV7-8, with a weak D call TRBD1 (6 bases). V shed 5 bases and J shed 8 bases, with 12 bases lying between them. This CDR3 has 12 residues. CDR1 SGHVS and CDR2 FQNEAQ come from the germline V gene. The CDR3 protein is CASSPQGWEAFF. CDR3 coding DNA: TGTGCCAGCAGCCCGCAGGGGTGGGAAGCTTTCTTT.

This clone occurred once. The chain has TRBV6-2 or TRBV6-3 and TRBJ1-1, with D possibly matching TRBD1 (6 bases). Germline lookup yields CDR1 MNHEY and CDR2 SVGEGT. Trimming pared 2 bases from V and 0 bases from J, leaving 10 bases between. This CDR3 has 15 residues. CDR3 protein: CASSYAGQLNTEAFF. DNA of the CDR3: TGTGCCAGCAGTTACGCCGGACAGCTGAACACTGAAGCTTTCTTT.

The CDR3 reads CASSTWEVTGELFF. CDR3 DNA sequence: TGCGCCAGCAGCACGTGGGAGGTTACCGGGGAGCTGTTTTTT. V is TRBV5-1 and J is TRBJ2-2; D might be TRBD2 (6 bases). The CDR3 contains 14 residues. V dropped 4 bases and J dropped 5 bases, with 12 bases sitting between them. Germline assignment: CDR1 SGHRS and CDR2 YFSETQ. Full variable domain (remainder filled in from reference TRBV5-1 and TRBJ2-2): KAGVTQTPRYLIKTRGQQVTLSCSPISGHRSVSWYQQTPGQGLQFLFEYFSETQRNKGNFPGRFSGRQFSNSRSEMNVSTLELGDSALYLCASSTWEVTGELFFGEGSRLTVL.

The rearrangement joins TRBV11-1 to TRBJ2-1; D is unclear. V lost 1 base and J lost 8, with 9 bases in between. Germline CDR1 and CDR2: SGHAT and FQDESV (reference sequence). This CDR3 has 13 amino acids. In DNA, the CDR3 is TGTGCCAGCAGCTTAGGTGAGGTTGATGAGCAGTTCTTC. It encodes CASSLGEVDEQFF.

This clone was seen a handful of times. The chain joins TRBV9 to TRBJ1-2; D remains ambiguous. Looked up from germline, CDR1 is SGDLS and CDR2 is YYNGEE. The CDR3 has 14 residues. The ends were cut back, 3 bases at V and 6 bases at J, with 15 bases in the middle. The DNA of the CDR3 is TGTGCCAGCAGCGCTAATCAAGGGCGGGATGGCTACACCTTC. Translation gives CASSANQGRDGYTF.

The rearrangement links TRBV30 to TRBJ2-1, with 10 bases lining up with TRBD1. From germline, CDR1 is GTSNPN and CDR2 SVGIG (reference sequence). V dropped 2 bases and J dropped 9; count of bases not matched to a gene: 7. This CDR3 comprises 14 residues. CDR3 residues: CAWSSGTGVGEQFF. For the CDR3, the DNA is TGTGCCTGGAGTTCGGGGACAGGGGTTGGTGAGCAGTTCTTC.

The chain carries TRBV9 and TRBJ1-1; 7 bases are a match to TRBD1. V lost 1 base and J lost 0; bases outside the gene matches: 0. Germline-derived CDR1 and CDR2 are SGDLS and YYNGEE. The CDR3 has 14 amino acids. CDR3 loop: CASSVTGVNTEAFF. DNA of the CDR3: TGTGCCAGCAGCGTAACAGGGGTGAACACTGAAGCTTTCTTT. Combining the CDR3 with reference TRBV9 and TRBJ1-1 gives the whole variable domain DSGVTQTPKHLITATGQRVTLRCSPRSGDLSVYWYQQSLDQGLQFLIQYYNGEERAKGNILERFSAQQFPDLHSELNLSSLELGDSALYFCASSVTGVNTEAFFGQGTRLTVV.

The rearrangement links TRBV28 to TRBJ2-7, with D possibly TRBD2 on 6 matching bases. Trimming removed 5 bases from V and 3 bases from J, with 17 bases in between. Germline V gives CDR1 MDHEN, CDR2 SYDVKM. This CDR3 region has 15 residues. The CDR3 nucleotides are TGTGCCAGCAGTCCTCCGAGCCCGGGACTCTACGAGCAGTACTTC. This translates into CASSPPSPGLYEQYF.

V is TRBV15 and J is TRBJ1-2; D unresolved. Germline V gene data show CDR1 as LNHNV and CDR2 as YYDKDF (reference sequence). The CDR3 is 14 residues long. Deletions cut 5 bases from V and 2 bases from J, with 12 bases between. The CDR3 region is CATSPRAGNYGYTF. CDR3 DNA sequence: TGTGCCACCAGCCCTCGGGCGGGAAACTATGGCTACACCTTC.

In this sample, this clone turned up a few times. The chain uses TRBV27 and TRBJ1-5; D gene unclear. This CDR3 has 12 amino acids. Germline-derived CDR1 and CDR2 are MNHEY and SMNVEV (reference sequence). Between the trimmed V and J ends, which lost 3 bases and 5 bases, there was a span of 5 bases. The CDR3 here is CASSFQDQPQHF. The CDR3 DNA is TGTGCCAGCAGTTTCCAGGATCAGCCCCAGCATTTT.

The count of this clone is one. The V gene is TRBV27, the J gene TRBJ2-3, with 7 bases matching TRBD2. The V and J ends lost 6 bases and 6 bases, in that order; junction bases with no gene match: 15. CDR1 is MNHEY and CDR2 is SMNVEV in the germline V gene (reference sequence). The CDR3 length is 16 residues. The CDR3 coding sequence is TGTGCCAGCAGCCCCCCGCGGGGGAGGGAACTGGATACGCAGTATTTT. Its translation: CASSPPRGRELDTQYF.

The chain links TRBV15 to TRBJ2-7; 9 nucleotides agree with TRBD2. CDR3 length equals 15 residues. Germline-derived CDR1 and CDR2 are LNHNV and YYDKDF (reference sequence). V lost 8 bases, J lost 3 bases, and 11 bases stayed unmatched. Here the CDR3 reads CATGLGRGGHYEQYF. CDR3 bases: TGTGCCACCGGATTAGGGCGGGGGGGCCACTACGAGCAGTACTTC.